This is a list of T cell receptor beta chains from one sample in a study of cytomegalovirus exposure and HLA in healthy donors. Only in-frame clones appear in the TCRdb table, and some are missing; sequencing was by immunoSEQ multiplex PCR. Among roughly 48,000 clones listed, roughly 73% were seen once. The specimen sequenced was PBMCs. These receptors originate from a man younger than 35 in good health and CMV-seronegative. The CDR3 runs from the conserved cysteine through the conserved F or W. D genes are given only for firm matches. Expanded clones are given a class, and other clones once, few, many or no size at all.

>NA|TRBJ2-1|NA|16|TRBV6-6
CASSSSAASSYNEQFF
TGTGCCAGCAGTTCCTCAGCAGCGAGCTCCTACAATGAGCAGTTCTTC
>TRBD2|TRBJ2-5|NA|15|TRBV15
CATSRIAGEGETQYF
TGTGCCACCAGCAGGATAGCGGGAGAAGGGGAGACCCAGTACTTC
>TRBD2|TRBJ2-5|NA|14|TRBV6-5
CASSGLAGVGTQYF
TGTGCCAGCAGTGGACTAGCGGGAGTTGGGACCCAGTACTTC
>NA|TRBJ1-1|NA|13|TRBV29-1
CSGSSTANTEAFF
TGCAGCGGAAGTTCGACAGCAAACACTGAAGCTTTCTTT
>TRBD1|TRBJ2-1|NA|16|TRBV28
CASSLLWRQGYNEQFF
TGTGCCAGCAGTCTTTTGTGGAGACAGGGATACAATGAGCAGTTCTTC
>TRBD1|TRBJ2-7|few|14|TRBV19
CASSSWTGPYEQYF
TGTGCCAGTAGTTCGTGGACAGGGCCCTACGAGCAGTACTTC
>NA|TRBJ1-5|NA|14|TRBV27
CASSFSGVGQPQHF
TGTGCCAGCAGTTTTTCAGGGGTCGGTCAGCCCCAGCATTTT
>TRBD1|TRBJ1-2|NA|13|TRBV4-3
CASSQGTGKGYTF
TGCGCCAGCAGCCAAGGGACAGGGAAAGGCTACACCTTC
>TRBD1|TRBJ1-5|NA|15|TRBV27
CASRGLGTGNQPQHF
TGTGCCAGCAGGGGACTTGGGACAGGGAATCAGCCCCAGCATTTT
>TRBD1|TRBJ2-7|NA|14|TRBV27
CASGSWTGIYEQYF
TGTGCCAGCGGGTCCTGGACAGGGATCTACGAGCAGTACTTC
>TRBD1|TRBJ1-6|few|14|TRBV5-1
CASSMGQNNSPLHF
TGCGCCAGCAGCATGGGACAGAATAATTCACCCCTCCACTTT
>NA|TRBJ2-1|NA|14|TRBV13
CASSSITRDNEQFF
TGTGCCAGCAGCTCTATTACGAGGGACAATGAGCAGTTCTTC
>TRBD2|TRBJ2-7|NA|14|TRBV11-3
CASSLRGGTYEQYF
TGTGCCAGCAGCTTGAGGGGAGGGACGTACGAGCAGTACTTC
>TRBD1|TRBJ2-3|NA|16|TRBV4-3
CASSVSTGGGADTQYF
TGCGCCAGCAGCGTGTCAACAGGGGGCGGCGCAGATACGCAGTATTTT
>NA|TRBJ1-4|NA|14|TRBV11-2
CASSPTGPFDKLFF
TGTGCCAGCAGCCCTACAGGACCCTTCGACAAACTGTTTTTT
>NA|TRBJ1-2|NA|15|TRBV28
CASRPALGAYYGYTF
TGTGCCAGCAGACCCGCCCTTGGGGCGTACTATGGCTACACCTTC
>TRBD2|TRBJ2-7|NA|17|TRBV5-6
CASSLQRGRHIFYEQYF
TGTGCCAGCAGCCTCCAGCGGGGGAGACATATTTTTTACGAGCAGTACTTC
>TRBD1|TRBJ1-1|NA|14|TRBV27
CASSGTGGRTEAFF
TGTGCCAGCAGCGGAACAGGGGGGAGGACTGAAGCTTTCTTT
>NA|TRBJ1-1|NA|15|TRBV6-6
CASSYSQGLNTEAFF
TGTGCCAGCAGTTACTCGCAGGGATTGAACACTGAAGCTTTCTTT
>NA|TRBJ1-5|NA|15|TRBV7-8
CASSRMGGANQPQHF
TGTGCCAGCAGCCGCATGGGCGGGGCCAATCAGCCCCAGCATTTT
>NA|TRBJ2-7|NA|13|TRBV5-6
CASSYLNSYEQYF
TGTGCCAGCAGCTACCTGAACTCGTACGAGCAGTACTTC
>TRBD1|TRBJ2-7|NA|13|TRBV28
CATFTGGGYEQYF
TGTGCCACCTTTACAGGGGGCGGGTACGAGCAGTACTTC
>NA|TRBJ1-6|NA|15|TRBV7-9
CASSPATGSYSPLHF
TGTGCCAGCAGCCCGGCTACCGGGAGTTATTCACCCCTCCACTTT
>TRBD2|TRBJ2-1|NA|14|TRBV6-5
CASSLAGRNNEQFF
TGTGCCAGCAGTTTAGCGGGACGGAACAATGAGCAGTTCTTC
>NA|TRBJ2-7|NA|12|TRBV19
CASSRDFYEQYF
TGTGCCAGTAGTCGAGACTTCTACGAGCAGTACTTC
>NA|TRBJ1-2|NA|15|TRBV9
CASSVGTAGNYGYTF
TGTGCCAGCAGCGTAGGGACAGCAGGGAACTATGGCTACACCTTC
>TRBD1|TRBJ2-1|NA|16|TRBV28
CASSLPATGPYNEQFF
TGTGCCAGCAGTCTCCCCGCGACAGGGCCCTACAATGAGCAGTTCTTC
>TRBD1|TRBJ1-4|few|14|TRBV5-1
CASSLDRVEEKLFF
TGCGCCAGCAGCTTAGACAGGGTAGAGGAAAAACTGTTTTTT
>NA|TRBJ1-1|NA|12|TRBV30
CAWTVTFAEAFF
TGTGCCTGGACAGTAACCTTCGCTGAAGCTTTCTTT
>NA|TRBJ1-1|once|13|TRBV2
CASSTESGTEAFF
TGTGCCAGCAGTACAGAGTCAGGCACTGAAGCTTTCTTT
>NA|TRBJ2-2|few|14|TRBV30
CAQSTTSNTGELFF
TGTGCACAAAGCACGACTTCGAACACCGGGGAGCTGTTTTTT
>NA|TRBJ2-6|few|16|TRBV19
CASTLQGNSGANVLTF
TGTGCCAGTACCCTACAGGGTAATTCTGGGGCCAACGTCCTGACTTTC
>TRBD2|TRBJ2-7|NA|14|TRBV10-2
CASREAGAAYEQYF
TGCGCCAGCAGAGAAGCGGGAGCAGCATACGAGCAGTACTTC
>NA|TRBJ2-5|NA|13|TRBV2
CAGRGGPQETQYF
TGTGCCGGAAGGGGGGGCCCCCAAGAGACCCAGTACTTC
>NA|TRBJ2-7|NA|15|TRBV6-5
CASSDYRVGSYEQYF
TGTGCCAGCAGTGACTACAGGGTCGGATCCTACGAGCAGTACTTC
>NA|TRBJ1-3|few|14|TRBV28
CASSRKRGGNTIYF
TGTGCCAGCAGTCGTAAACGGGGGGGAAACACCATATATTTT
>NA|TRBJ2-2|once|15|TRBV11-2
CASSFWQGNTGELFF
TGTGCCAGCAGCTTCTGGCAGGGAAATACCGGGGAGCTGTTTTTT
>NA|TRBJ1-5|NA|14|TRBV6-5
CASRSGFSNQPQHF
TGTGCCAGCAGGTCGGGGTTTAGCAATCAGCCCCAGCATTTT
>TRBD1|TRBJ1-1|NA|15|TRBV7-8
CASSFRGQGSSEAFF
TGTGCCAGCAGCTTCAGGGGACAGGGTTCATCTGAAGCTTTCTTT
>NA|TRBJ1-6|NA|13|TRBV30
CAWREPGNSPLHF
TGTGCCTGGAGAGAACCGGGAAATTCACCCCTCCACTTT
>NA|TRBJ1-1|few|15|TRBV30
CAWSVPESRGAEAFF
TGTGCCTGGAGTGTACCAGAATCACGGGGGGCTGAAGCTTTCTTT
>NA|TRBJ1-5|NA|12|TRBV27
CAHRGSRQPQHF
TGTGCCCATCGGGGGAGTCGTCAGCCCCAGCATTTT
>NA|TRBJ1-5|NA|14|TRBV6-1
CASSEKGGDQPQHF
TGTGCCAGCAGTGAAAAGGGAGGGGACCAGCCCCAGCATTTT
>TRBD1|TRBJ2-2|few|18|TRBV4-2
CASSHPAPDRASTGELFF
TGTGCCAGCAGCCACCCCGCCCCGGACAGGGCTAGCACCGGGGAGCTGTTTTTT
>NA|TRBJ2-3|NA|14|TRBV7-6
CASSFRGDSDTQYF
TGTGCCAGCAGCTTCAGGGGGGATTCGGATACGCAGTATTTT
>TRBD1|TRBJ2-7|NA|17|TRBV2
CASRGTGGVGRIHEQYF
TGTGCCAGCAGAGGGACAGGGGGCGTTGGGAGGATTCACGAGCAGTACTTC
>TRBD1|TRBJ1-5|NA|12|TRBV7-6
CASSFAGGPQHF
TGTGCCAGCAGCTTCGCAGGGGGGCCCCAGCATTTT
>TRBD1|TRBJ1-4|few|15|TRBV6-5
CASSSSGGGSEKLFF
TGTGCCAGCAGTTCATCAGGGGGCGGTAGTGAAAAACTGTTTTTT
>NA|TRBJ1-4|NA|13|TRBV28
CASRPGHEEKLFF
TGTGCCAGCAGACCGGGACATGAAGAAAAACTGTTTTTT